This is a list of T cell receptor beta chains from one sample in a study of cytomegalovirus exposure and HLA in healthy donors. TCRdb keeps only in-frame clones here, not all; method: immunoSEQ multiplex PCR. This table has around 150,000 clones, about 81% appearing once. The specimen was PBMCs. These receptors originate from a woman aged 18 to 35 in good health and CMV-seronegative. The CDR3 runs from the conserved cysteine through the conserved F or W. Each record gives: CDR3 protein, CDR3 DNA, D gene, clone size, V gene, J gene. D genes are given only for firm matches. Expanded clones get a size class; other rows say once, few or many, or leave the size out.

CDR3 protein: CASSSAGKHEQYF; CDR3 DNA: TGTGCCAGCAGCTCGGCGGGAAAACACGAGCAGTACTTC; D gene: NA; clone size: NA; V gene: TRBV5-8; J gene: TRBJ2-7
CDR3 protein: CASSFFGEARANYGYTF; CDR3 DNA: TGCGCCAGCAGCTTTTTTGGTGAAGCCAGGGCTAACTATGGCTACACCTTC; D gene: NA; clone size: NA; V gene: TRBV5-1; J gene: TRBJ1-2
CDR3 protein: CASSVLVDKNTEAFF; CDR3 DNA: TGTGCCAGTAGTGTCCTCGTTGACAAGAACACTGAAGCTTTCTTT; D gene: NA; clone size: NA; V gene: TRBV19; J gene: TRBJ1-1
CDR3 protein: CASSSLTGGSDSVYGYTF; CDR3 DNA: TGCGCCAGCAGCTCTCTTACAGGGGGCTCAGATTCGGTCTATGGCTACACCTTC; D gene: TRBD1; clone size: NA; V gene: TRBV5-1; J gene: TRBJ1-2
CDR3 protein: CASSADRPDYGYTF; CDR3 DNA: TGTGCCAGCAGTGCCGACAGGCCCGACTATGGCTACACCTTC; D gene: NA; clone size: NA; V gene: TRBV28; J gene: TRBJ1-2
CDR3 protein: CASSLPQGQPQHF; CDR3 DNA: TGTGCCAGCAGTTTACCGCAGGGCCAGCCCCAGCATTTT; D gene: NA; clone size: NA; V gene: TRBV28; J gene: TRBJ1-5
CDR3 protein: CATSRVAGLQYF; CDR3 DNA: TGTGCCACCAGCAGAGTGGCGGGACTTCAGTACTTC; D gene: NA; clone size: NA; V gene: TRBV15; J gene: TRBJ2-4
CDR3 protein: CASSFPEILYNEQFF; CDR3 DNA: TGTGCCAGCAGCTTCCCGGAGATACTGTACAATGAGCAGTTCTTC; D gene: NA; clone size: NA; V gene: TRBV5-4; J gene: TRBJ2-1
CDR3 protein: CASKEIQGKDTEAFF; CDR3 DNA: TGTGCCAGCAAAGAAATACAGGGCAAGGACACTGAAGCTTTCTTT; D gene: NA; clone size: NA; V gene: TRBV2; J gene: TRBJ1-1
CDR3 protein: CAREGGPGELFF; CDR3 DNA: TGCGCCAGAGAAGGGGGCCCCGGGGAGCTGTTTTTT; D gene: TRBD1; clone size: once; V gene: TRBV10-1; J gene: TRBJ2-2
CDR3 protein: CSVEPGLAGPYNEQFF; CDR3 DNA: TGCAGCGTTGAACCCGGACTAGCGGGACCATACAATGAGCAGTTCTTC; D gene: TRBD2; clone size: NA; V gene: TRBV29-1; J gene: TRBJ2-1
CDR3 protein: CASSPRGNTEAFF; CDR3 DNA: TGTGCCAGCAGCCCCCGCGGGAACACTGAAGCTTTCTTT; D gene: NA; clone size: NA; V gene: TRBV6-5; J gene: TRBJ1-1
CDR3 protein: CASSVSGQGETQYF; CDR3 DNA: TGTGCCAGCAGCGTGTCGGGACAGGGGGAGACCCAGTACTTC; D gene: TRBD1; clone size: NA; V gene: TRBV9; J gene: TRBJ2-5
CDR3 protein: CASSPRGQGANYGYTF; CDR3 DNA: TGTGCCAGCAGCCCGCGCGGACAGGGGGCGAACTATGGCTACACCTTC; D gene: TRBD1; clone size: once; V gene: TRBV7-9; J gene: TRBJ1-2
CDR3 protein: CASSSTGQHNEQFF; CDR3 DNA: TGTGCCAGCAGCTCCACAGGACAGCACAATGAGCAGTTCTTC; D gene: NA; clone size: NA; V gene: TRBV5-5; J gene: TRBJ2-1
CDR3 protein: CASSPGLGFYNEQFF; CDR3 DNA: TGCGCCAGCAGCCCGGGACTGGGGTTTTACAATGAGCAGTTCTTC; D gene: NA; clone size: NA; V gene: TRBV4-1; J gene: TRBJ2-1
CDR3 protein: CASSFGDRGIEKLFF; CDR3 DNA: TGTGCCAGCAGCTTTGGGGACAGGGGCATCGAAAAACTGTTTTTT; D gene: TRBD1; clone size: once; V gene: TRBV11-2; J gene: TRBJ1-4
CDR3 protein: CASSPTGVGYGYTF; CDR3 DNA: TGTGCCAGCAGTCCGACAGGGGTTGGCTATGGCTACACCTTC; D gene: TRBD1; clone size: NA; V gene: TRBV6-5; J gene: TRBJ1-2
CDR3 protein: CASSVTPYLEQYF; CDR3 DNA: TGTGCCAGTAGTGTGACTCCCTACTTGGAGCAGTACTTC; D gene: NA; clone size: NA; V gene: TRBV19; J gene: TRBJ2-7
CDR3 protein: CATGRGSGDRLFF; CDR3 DNA: TGTGCCACCGGCCGGGGCAGCGGGGACCGTCTGTTCTTC; D gene: TRBD2; clone size: NA; V gene: TRBV6-6; J gene: TRBJ2-1
CDR3 protein: CASSGPGPLANYGYTF; CDR3 DNA: TGTGCCAGCAGCGGGCCAGGGCCGTTAGCTAACTATGGCTACACCTTC; D gene: NA; clone size: few; V gene: TRBV9; J gene: TRBJ1-2